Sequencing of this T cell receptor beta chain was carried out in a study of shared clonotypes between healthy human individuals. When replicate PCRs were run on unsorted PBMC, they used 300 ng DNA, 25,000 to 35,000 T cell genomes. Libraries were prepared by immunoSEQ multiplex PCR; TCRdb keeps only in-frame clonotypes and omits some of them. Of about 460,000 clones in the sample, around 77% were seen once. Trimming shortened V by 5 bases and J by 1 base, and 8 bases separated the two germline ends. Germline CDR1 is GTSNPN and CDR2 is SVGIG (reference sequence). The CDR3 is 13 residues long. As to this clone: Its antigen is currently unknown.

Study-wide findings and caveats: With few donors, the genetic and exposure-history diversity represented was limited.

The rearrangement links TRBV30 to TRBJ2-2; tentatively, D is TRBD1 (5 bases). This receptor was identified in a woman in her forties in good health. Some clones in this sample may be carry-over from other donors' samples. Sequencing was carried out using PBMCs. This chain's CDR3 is CAWQTENTGELFF. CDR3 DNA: TGTGCCTGGCAGACAGAGAACACCGGGGAGCTGTTTTTT.